This T cell receptor beta chain was captured by sequencing in a study of cytomegalovirus exposure and HLA in healthy donors. Study results and limitations: Roughly uniform sequencing depth across donors was assumed, possibly incorrectly. Later, an analysis showed that TCR beta chains associated with HLA were more clonally expanded than others that were equally common. The study put 150 or so TCR beta chains on its list as cytomegalovirus-associated.

Germline CDR1 is SGHAT and CDR2 is FQNNGV. This CDR3 has 16 residues. Trimming removed 5 bases at V and 0 bases at J, with 11 bases between. Turning to this clone: Antigen unknown.

As for the donors, each was a healthy bone marrow donor. The PCR used 60 Vbeta and 13 Jbeta primers. Using immunoSEQ multiplex PCR, the repertoire was profiled, and TCRdb retains in-frame clones only, with some absent. The sample consists of hundreds of thousands of clones, around 78% of them appearing once. Input material: PBMCs. This TCR was recovered from a boy aged 5-17 years in good health and CMV-seronegative. V gene TRBV11-2 combines with J gene TRBJ2-6, with a possible D match to TRBD1 (6 bases). CDR3 region: CASSGQPRSGANVLTF. CDR3 nucleotides: TGTGCCAGCAGCGGACAGCCCCGCTCTGGGGCCAACGTCCTGACTTTC.